This T cell receptor (beta chain) originates from a study of regulatory T cells in long-lasting Graves disease. Noted time point: newly diagnosed GD, antithyroid drugs for less than 3 months. From RNA extracted from PBMCs, the TCR library was made. This CDR3 is built from 16 residues. Germline values: CDR1 SGDLS, CDR2 YYNGEE. With 0 bases removed from V and 2 bases from J, the gap between germline ends came to 15 bases. There are a few counts of this clonotype. Combining iRepertoire HTBI primers with Arm-PCR of CDR3 regions, the authors built TCR beta libraries. TCRdb reprocessed the multiplex PCR reads via MiXCR and lists one record per CDR3 protein. The sample contains about 440,000 distinct CDR3 sequences, around 14% of which appear only once. This same sample was also part of a study on T cells in Graves' hyperthyroidism and ophthalmopathy.

The chain uses TRBV9 and TRBJ2-7, with D perhaps matching TRBD1 (5 bases). Sample: peripheral blood mononuclear cells (PBMCs), taken at new diagnosis, from a patient treated with antithyroid drugs. The sequence was obtained from a woman between 25 and 40 years old with Graves disease. CDR3 in DNA: TGTGCCAGCAGCGTAGCTGACCAGGGTCCTGCCTACGAGCAGTACTTC. It specifies CASSVADQGPAYEQYF. The whole variable domain, remainder taken from reference TRBV9 and TRBJ2-7, is DSGVTQTPKHLITATGQRVTLRCSPRSGDLSVYWYQQSLDQGLQFLIQYYNGEERAKGNILERFSAQQFPDLHSELNLSSLELGDSALYFCASSVADQGPAYEQYFGPGTRLTVT.